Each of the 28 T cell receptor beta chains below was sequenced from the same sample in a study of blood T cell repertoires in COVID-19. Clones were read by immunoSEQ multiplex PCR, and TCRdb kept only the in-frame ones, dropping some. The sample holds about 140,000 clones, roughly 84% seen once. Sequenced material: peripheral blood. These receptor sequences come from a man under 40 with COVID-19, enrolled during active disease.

CDR3 in amino acids: CASSQEEAAGGQFF. The CDR3 region has the DNA TGCGCCAGCAGCCAAGAGGAGGCGGCGGGAGGGCAGTTCTTC. V gene TRBV4-3 combines with J gene TRBJ2-1; 8 bases fit TRBD2. The CDR3 length is 14 residues. V shed 0 bases and J 12 bases; nucleotides not matched to a gene: 7. The germline CDR1 and CDR2 sequences are LGHNA and YSLEER.

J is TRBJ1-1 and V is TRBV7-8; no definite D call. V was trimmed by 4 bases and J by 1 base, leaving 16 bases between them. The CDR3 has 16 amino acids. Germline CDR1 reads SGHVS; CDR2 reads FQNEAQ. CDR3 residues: CASSYSPRWQNTEAFF. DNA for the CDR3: TGTGCCAGCAGCTATTCACCTAGGTGGCAGAACACTGAAGCTTTCTTT.

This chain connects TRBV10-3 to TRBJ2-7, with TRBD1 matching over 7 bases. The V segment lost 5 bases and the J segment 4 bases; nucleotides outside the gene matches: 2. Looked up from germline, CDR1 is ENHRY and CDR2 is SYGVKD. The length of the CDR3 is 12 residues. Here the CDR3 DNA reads TGTGCCATCAGTCAACAGGGGTACGAGCAGTACTTC. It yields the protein CAISQQGYEQYF.

The DNA for the CDR3 is TGCGCCAGCAGCTTGACAGGGGCGGGAGATACGCAGTATTTT. Its protein is CASSLTGAGDTQYF. The chain links TRBV5-1 to TRBJ2-3; TRBD1 matches at 7 bases. CDR3 length: 14 residues. Losses at the gene ends were 1 base for V and 5 bases for J; bases not matched to a gene: 4. The V gene's germline CDR1 is SGHRS and CDR2 YFSETQ.

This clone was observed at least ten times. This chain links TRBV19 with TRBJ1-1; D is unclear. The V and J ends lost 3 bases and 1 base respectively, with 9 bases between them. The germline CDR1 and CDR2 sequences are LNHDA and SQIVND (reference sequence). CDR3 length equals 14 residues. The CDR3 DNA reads TGTGCCAGTAGTATCGACTTGGAGAACACTGAAGCTTTCTTT. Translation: CASSIDLENTEAFF.

The CDR3 DNA follows: TGTGCCAGCAGTTACTCGCGCCTCTCTAGCGGGATGGATACGCAGTATTTT. Translating it yields CASSYSRLSSGMDTQYF. The chain carries TRBV6-2 or TRBV6-3 and TRBJ2-3, with TRBD2 identical over 9 bases. In germline, CDR1 is MNHEY, CDR2 SVGEGT. The J segment lost 6 bases and the V segment lost 0 bases, leaving 10 bases of the junction unmatched. The CDR3 is 17 residues long.

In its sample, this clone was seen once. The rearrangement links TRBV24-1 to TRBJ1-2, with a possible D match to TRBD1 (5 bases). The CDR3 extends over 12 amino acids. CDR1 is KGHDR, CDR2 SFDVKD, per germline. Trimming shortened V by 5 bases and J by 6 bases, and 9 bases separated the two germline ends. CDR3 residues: CATSGGQDGYTF. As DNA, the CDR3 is TGTGCCACCAGTGGGGGCCAAGATGGCTACACCTTC.

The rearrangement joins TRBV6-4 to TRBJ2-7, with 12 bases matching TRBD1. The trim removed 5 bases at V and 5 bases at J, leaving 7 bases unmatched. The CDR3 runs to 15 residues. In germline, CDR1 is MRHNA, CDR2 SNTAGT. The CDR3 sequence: CASSPGTGGGNEQYF. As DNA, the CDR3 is TGTGCCAGCAGTCCCGGGACAGGGGGCGGGAACGAGCAGTACTTC.

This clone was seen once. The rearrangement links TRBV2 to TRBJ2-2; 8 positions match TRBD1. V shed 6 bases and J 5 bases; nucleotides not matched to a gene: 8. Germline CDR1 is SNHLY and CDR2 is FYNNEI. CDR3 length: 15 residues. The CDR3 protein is CASSAQGAGTGELFF. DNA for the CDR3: TGTGCCAGCAGCGCTCAGGGGGCCGGGACCGGGGAGCTGTTTTTT.

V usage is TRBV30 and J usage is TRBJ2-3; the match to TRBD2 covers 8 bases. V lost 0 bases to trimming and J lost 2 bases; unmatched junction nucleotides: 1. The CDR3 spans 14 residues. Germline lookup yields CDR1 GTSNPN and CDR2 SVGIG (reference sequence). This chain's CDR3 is CAWSVGLDTDTQYF. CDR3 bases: TGTGCCTGGAGTGTGGGACTAGACACAGATACGCAGTATTTT.

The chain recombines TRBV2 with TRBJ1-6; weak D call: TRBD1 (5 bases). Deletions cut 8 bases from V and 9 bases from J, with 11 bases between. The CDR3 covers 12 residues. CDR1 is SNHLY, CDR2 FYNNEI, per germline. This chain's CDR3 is CASRPGGSPLHF. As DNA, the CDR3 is TGTGCCAGCCGCCCGGGGGGTTCACCCCTCCACTTT. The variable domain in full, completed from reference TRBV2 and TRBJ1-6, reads EPEVTQTPSHQVTQMGQEVILRCVPISNHLYFYWYRQILGQKVEFLVSFYNNEISEKSEIFDDQFSVERPDGSNFTLKIRSTKLEDSAMYFCASRPGGSPLHFGNGTRLTVT.

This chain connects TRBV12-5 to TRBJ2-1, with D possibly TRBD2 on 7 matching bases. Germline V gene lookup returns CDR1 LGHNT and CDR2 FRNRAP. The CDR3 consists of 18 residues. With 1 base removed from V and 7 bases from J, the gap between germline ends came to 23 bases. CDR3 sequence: CASGLAWLAALRGNEQFF. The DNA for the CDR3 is TGTGCTAGTGGTTTGGCCTGGCTAGCGGCTCTTAGGGGGAATGAGCAGTTCTTC.

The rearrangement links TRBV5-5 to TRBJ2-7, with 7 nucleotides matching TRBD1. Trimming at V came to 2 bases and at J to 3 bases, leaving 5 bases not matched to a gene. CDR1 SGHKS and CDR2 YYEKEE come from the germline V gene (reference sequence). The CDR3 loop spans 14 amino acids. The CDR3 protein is CASSFRQGDYEQYF. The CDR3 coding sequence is TGTGCCAGCAGCTTTCGACAGGGAGACTACGAGCAGTACTTC.

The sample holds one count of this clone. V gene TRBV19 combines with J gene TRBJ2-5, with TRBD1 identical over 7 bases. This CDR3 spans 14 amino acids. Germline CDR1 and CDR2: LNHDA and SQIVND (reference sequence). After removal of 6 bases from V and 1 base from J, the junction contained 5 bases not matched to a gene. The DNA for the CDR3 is TGTGCCAGTAGCAGACCAGGGGGCCAAGAGACCCAGTACTTC. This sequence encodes CASSRPGGQETQYF.

The CDR3 sequence: CASSIAGGLFF. CDR3 nucleotides: TGTGCCAGTAGTATAGCGGGAGGCTTGTTCTTC. This chain connects TRBV19 to TRBJ2-1; TRBD2 agrees at 7 bases. The CDR3 is 11 residues long. The V and J ends lost 1 base and 15 bases, in that order; junction bases with no gene match: 3. Germline V gives CDR1 LNHDA, CDR2 SQIVND (reference sequence).

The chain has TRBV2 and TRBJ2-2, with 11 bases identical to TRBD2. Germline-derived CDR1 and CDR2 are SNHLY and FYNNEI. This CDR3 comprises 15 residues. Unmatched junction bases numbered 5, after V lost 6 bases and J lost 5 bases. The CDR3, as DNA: TGTGCCAGCAGGGATAGCGGGAGGGGTACCGGGGAGCTGTTTTTT. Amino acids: CASRDSGRGTGELFF.

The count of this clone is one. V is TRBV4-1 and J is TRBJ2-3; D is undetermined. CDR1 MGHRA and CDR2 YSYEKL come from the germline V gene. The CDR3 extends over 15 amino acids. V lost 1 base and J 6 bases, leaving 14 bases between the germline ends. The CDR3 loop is CASSQAQAGMDTQYF. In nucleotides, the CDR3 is TGCGCCAGCAGCCAAGCGCAGGCAGGTATGGATACGCAGTATTTT.

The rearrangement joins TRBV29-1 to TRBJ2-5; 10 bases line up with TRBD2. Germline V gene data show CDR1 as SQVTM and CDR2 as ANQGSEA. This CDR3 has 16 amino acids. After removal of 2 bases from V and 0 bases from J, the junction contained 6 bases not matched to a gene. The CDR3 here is CSVEPSGREYQETQYF. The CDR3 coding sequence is TGCAGCGTTGAACCGAGCGGGAGGGAGTACCAAGAGACCCAGTACTTC.

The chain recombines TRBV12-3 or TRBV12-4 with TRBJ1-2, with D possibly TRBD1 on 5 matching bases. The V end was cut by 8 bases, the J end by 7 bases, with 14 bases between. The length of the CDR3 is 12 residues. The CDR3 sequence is CASQSPGGGYTF. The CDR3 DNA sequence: TGTGCCAGCCAATCTCCGGGGGGTGGCTACACCTTC.

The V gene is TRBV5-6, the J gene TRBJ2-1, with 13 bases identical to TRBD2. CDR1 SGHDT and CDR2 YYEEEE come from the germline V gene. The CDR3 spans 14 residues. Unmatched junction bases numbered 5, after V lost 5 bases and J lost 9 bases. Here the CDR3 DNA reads TGTGCCAGCAGTCGAGGACTAGCGGGAGTTGAGCAGTTCTTC. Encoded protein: CASSRGLAGVEQFF.

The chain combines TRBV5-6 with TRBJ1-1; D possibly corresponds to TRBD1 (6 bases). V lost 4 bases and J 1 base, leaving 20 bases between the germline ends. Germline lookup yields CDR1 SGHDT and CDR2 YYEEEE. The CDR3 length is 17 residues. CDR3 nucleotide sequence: TGTGCCAGCAGCCCGCCCTGGGGGGGCAGTGAGAACACTGAAGCTTTCTTT. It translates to CASSPPWGGSENTEAFF.

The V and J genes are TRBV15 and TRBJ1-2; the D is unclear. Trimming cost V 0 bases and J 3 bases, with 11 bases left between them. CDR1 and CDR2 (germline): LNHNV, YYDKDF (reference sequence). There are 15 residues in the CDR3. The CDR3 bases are TGTGCCACCAGCAGAGATAATGCGAGGCACTATGGCTACACCTTC. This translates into CATSRDNARHYGYTF. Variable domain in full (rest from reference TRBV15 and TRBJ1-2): DAMVIQNPRYQVTQFGKPVTLSCSQTLNHNVMYWYQQKSSQAPKLLFHYYDKDFNNEADTPDNFQSRRPNTSFCFLDIRSPGLGDTAMYLCATSRDNARHYGYTFGSGTRLTVV.

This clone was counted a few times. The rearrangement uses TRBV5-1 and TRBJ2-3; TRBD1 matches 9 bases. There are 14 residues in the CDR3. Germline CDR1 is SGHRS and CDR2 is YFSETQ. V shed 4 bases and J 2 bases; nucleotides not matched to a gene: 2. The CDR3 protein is CASSRDRVTDTQYF. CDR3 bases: TGCGCCAGCAGCCGGGACAGGGTCACAGATACGCAGTATTTT.

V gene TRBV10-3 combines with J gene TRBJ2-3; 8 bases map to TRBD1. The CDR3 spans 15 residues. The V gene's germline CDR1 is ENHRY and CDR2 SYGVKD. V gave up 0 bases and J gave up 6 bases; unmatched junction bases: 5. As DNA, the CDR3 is TGTGCCATCAGTGAGTCAACAGGGGGTTCGGATACGCAGTATTTT. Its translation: CAISESTGGSDTQYF.

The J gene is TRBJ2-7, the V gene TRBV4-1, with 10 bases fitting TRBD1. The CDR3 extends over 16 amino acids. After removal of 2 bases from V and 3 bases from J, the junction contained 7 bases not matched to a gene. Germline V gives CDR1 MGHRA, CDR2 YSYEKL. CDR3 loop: CASSQTQTGGHYEQYF. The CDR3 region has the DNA TGCGCCAGCAGCCAAACCCAGACAGGGGGCCACTACGAGCAGTACTTC.

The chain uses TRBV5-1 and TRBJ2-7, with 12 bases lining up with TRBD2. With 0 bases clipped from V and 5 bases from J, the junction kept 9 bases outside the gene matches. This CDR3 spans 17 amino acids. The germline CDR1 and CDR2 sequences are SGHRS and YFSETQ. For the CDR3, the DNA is TGCGCCAGCAGCTTGGCCGCGTGGACTAGCGGGATCAACGAGCAGTACTTC. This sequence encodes CASSLAAWTSGINEQYF.

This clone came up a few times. CDR3 sequence: CATSDRTSGINYNEQFF. The DNA of the CDR3 is TGTGCCACCAGTGACCGGACTAGCGGGATAAACTACAATGAGCAGTTCTTC. J is TRBJ2-1 and V is TRBV24-1; 12 bases align to TRBD2. Germline V gives CDR1 KGHDR, CDR2 SFDVKD. Losses at the gene ends were 4 bases for V and 3 bases for J; bases not matched to a gene: 6. This CDR3 is built from 17 residues.

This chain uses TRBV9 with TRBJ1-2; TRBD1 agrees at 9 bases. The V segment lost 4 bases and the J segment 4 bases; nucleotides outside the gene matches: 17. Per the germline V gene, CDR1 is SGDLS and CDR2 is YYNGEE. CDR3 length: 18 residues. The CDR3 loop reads CASSPPRGQGPISYGYTF. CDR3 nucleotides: TGTGCCAGCAGCCCCCCGAGGGGACAGGGACCTATCAGCTATGGCTACACCTTC. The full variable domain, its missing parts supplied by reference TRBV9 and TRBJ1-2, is DSGVTQTPKHLITATGQRVTLRCSPRSGDLSVYWYQQSLDQGLQFLIQYYNGEERAKGNILERFSAQQFPDLHSELNLSSLELGDSALYFCASSPPRGQGPISYGYTFGSGTRLTVV.